This TCR beta chain is from a study of immune evolution from preneoplasia to lung adenocarcinoma (dated by TCRdb to the early 2020s). Describing the broader study: No AAH lesions showed HLA loss of heterozygosity, compared with over 6% of AIS, approximately 15% of MIA and under 35% of ADC lesions. Resected precursor lesions (AAH, AIS, MIA) and invasive adenocarcinomas were compared with paired morphologically normal lung tissue. Sample size was determined by specimen availability and not by a prior power calculation. The overall cohort comprised under 70 patients with pulmonary nodules who underwent surgical resection. A total of more than 40 patients contributed TCR sequencing data. Class I HLA alleles were inferred from exome data with POLYSOLVER, and allele-specific HLA loss was detected with LOHHLA. The immune data were integrated with whole exome sequencing and methylation data obtained from the same cohort of nodules. It was reported in the study that 85 to 120 samples were used for TCR sequencing. The study profiled immune contexture across lung adenocarcinoma precursors and invasive adenocarcinoma using immune gene expression, TCR sequencing and multiplex immunofluorescence. What the authors observed across the whole study: The highest clonality was observed in normal lung, whereas higher T cell density and diversity but lower clonality appeared to be present in later-stage lesions. All patients were from Japan and China, so applicability to Western populations was uncertain. The findings rested on association rather than direct causation, and larger cohorts with long-term follow-up and longitudinal biopsies were considered necessary. Normal lung had the highest top T cell clone frequencies, which appeared to decline progressively from AAH through AIS, MIA and invasive adenocarcinoma. KRAS-mutant nodules showed the highest T cell clonality compared with EGFR-mutant or double wild-type lesions.

Regarding this clone: No cognate antigen has been identified for it. No quality values exist for individual bases; no much larger clone is one base distant.

Between 2014 and 2017, the patients underwent resection in either Japan or China. Two lung cancer pathologists independently confirmed the histologic diagnosis of each case on H&E slides. Macro-dissection after pathologic assessment enriched premalignant or tumor cells for nucleic acid extraction. DNA was isolated from FFPE tissue using the AllPrep DNA/RNA FFPE Kit. In the germline V gene (reference sequence), CDR1 corresponds to MNHEY and CDR2 to SMNVEV. The CDR3 spans 12 residues, from the cysteine through the phenylalanine. Just CDR3 DNA is preserved here, 36 bases in frame from base 1. V is pruned by 6 bases and J by 4 bases, leaving 2 bases of the junction without a gene match. The immunoSEQ hsTCRbeta Kit was used to sequence TCR beta CDR3 regions from DNA. From the authors' description of their analysis: The ImmunoSEQ Analyzer was used to analyse the TCR sequencing data. T cell clonality was calculated on productive rearrangements as 1 minus Pielou's evenness. T cell diversity was measured with the inverse Simpson index on productive templates. T cell density was defined as TCR beta template counts normalized to usable DNA, with usable DNA estimated by amplifying and sequencing housekeeping genes. Two-sided Kruskal-Wallis tests were used to compare TCR metrics between histologic stages. TCRdb re-hosts the immuneACCESS table, in-frame sequences only. Its copies lack some clones; in the studies checked, an unresolved V gene accounts for under half of them, and the cause for the rest is not known. For V, J and clone size, that table is used; D and trimming come from the DNA. In this sample the table shows around 6,500 clones, 80% to 85% of which occur a single time. In total, the top ten clones hold 5.5% to 6.5% of the sample.

The clonotype comes from a person aged 45 to 59 with lung adenocarcinoma. The sequencing input was FFPE invasive lung adenocarcinoma tissue. This specimen's cell subset or site label, per the study, means: frankly invasive lung adenocarcinoma (ADC). The rearranged segments are TRBV27 and TRBJ1-2; TRBD1 fits 7 bases in the junction. The CDR3 region: CASRDRIYGYTF. The base sequence is TGTGCCAGCAGGGACAGGATCTATGGCTACACCTTC.